This passage covers 2 T cell receptor beta chains from one sample sequenced in a study of T cells expressing NK-cell markers. TCRdb re-called the 5' RACE reads; every CDR3 protein appears as one record, without DNA. The table for this sample gives some 460,000 distinct CDR3 sequences. The sequencing sample was made of blood T cells: a sorted CD56 or NKG2C T cell subset, CD4+ or CD8+ T cells, or bulk PBMC T cells (not recorded which). The origin of the receptors is a woman between 50 and 59 years old in good health.

The genes are TRBV12-3 or TRBV12-4 and TRBJ1-1; without DNA, the TCRdb call of TRBD1 cannot be checked. This CDR3 has 15 residues. CDR3 in amino acids: CASSKGGQMNTEAFF.

The V gene is TRBV7-9, the J gene TRBJ2-3. Germline V gene lookup returns CDR1 SEHNR and CDR2 FQNEAQ (reference sequence). The CDR3 spans 12 residues. CDR3 protein: CASSLAIDTQYF.